These 21 T cell receptor beta chains were all obtained from the same sample, sequenced in a study of OX40 agonist ivuxolimab in advanced cancers. Measured with immunoSEQ multiplex PCR; TCRdb has only the in-frame clones, and not every one. Of some 65,000 clones in the sample, 77% were seen once. The starting material was CD4+ or CD8+ T cells sorted from blood, obtained in a trial of the OX40 agonist ivuxolimab. The receptors come from an adult with an advanced solid tumor such as melanoma, head and neck, liver or kidney cancer.

The chain joins TRBV5-5 to TRBJ1-1; D not resolved. Germline loops: CDR1 SGHKS, CDR2 YYEKEE (reference sequence). CDR3 size: 13 residues. Between the trimmed V and J ends, which lost 2 bases and 1 base, there was a span of 6 bases. This CDR3 reads CASSFWRNTEAFF. CDR3 coding DNA: TGTGCCAGCAGCTTCTGGAGGAACACTGAAGCTTTCTTT.

The chain joins TRBV30 to TRBJ1-5, with D unresolved. The CDR3 has 13 amino acids. Per germline, CDR1 GTSNPN and CDR2 SVGIG (reference sequence). V was cut by 5 bases and J by 5 bases, with 13 bases left in between. In DNA form, the CDR3 reads TGTGCCTGGTCGACCGGTTCGGATCAGCCCCAGCATTTT. Translated: CAWSTGSDQPQHF.

The V gene is TRBV7-9, the J gene TRBJ2-7, with TRBD2 identical over 12 bases. Germline-derived CDR1 and CDR2 are SEHNR and FQNEAQ (reference sequence). The CDR3 has 17 amino acids. V shed 0 bases and J 1 base; nucleotides not matched to a gene: 4. The CDR3 spells CASSLAASGRGSYEQYF. The CDR3 DNA sequence: TGTGCCAGCAGCTTAGCGGCTAGCGGGAGGGGATCCTACGAGCAGTACTTC.

CDR3 DNA: TGTGCCAGCAGTTATGGGACGGGGGGGCCCCAAGAGACCCAGTACTTC. This gives the protein CASSYGTGGPQETQYF. The rearrangement uses TRBV6-6 and TRBJ2-5; 8 bases fit TRBD2. The junction had 7 bases not matched to a gene; V was cut back by 3 bases and J by 1 base. This CDR3 is 16 amino acids long. Germline V gene data show CDR1 as MNHNY and CDR2 as SVGAGI (reference sequence).

This clone was found a few times. This sequence joins TRBV28 and TRBJ1-5, with 8 bases fitting TRBD1. Trimming removed 5 bases from V and 3 bases from J; junction bases left unmatched: 9. The CDR3 spans 16 residues. The germline gives CDR1 MDHEN, CDR2 SYDVKM. The CDR3 nucleotides read TGTGCCAGCAGTACCCGGACAGGGCGACTCAATCAGCCCCAGCATTTT. Its translation is CASSTRTGRLNQPQHF.

This clone was detected only a few times. The genes are TRBV10-3 and TRBJ1-1; TRBD1 is a possible D gene (5 bases). CDR1 and CDR2 from the germline V gene are ENHRY and SYGVKD. This CDR3 contains 15 residues. V was clipped by 5 bases and J by 1 base, with 14 bases between them. As DNA, the CDR3 is TGTGCCATCAGTAAAAGGGACGGGGAGAACACTGAAGCTTTCTTT. Its protein is CAISKRDGENTEAFF.

The chain recombines TRBV30 with TRBJ2-3; 11 nucleotides align to TRBD1. The CDR3 sequence is 15 residues long. Germline lookup yields CDR1 GTSNPN and CDR2 SVGIG (reference sequence). V was pared by 2 bases and J by 5 bases, with 6 bases of the junction left unmatched. CDR3 sequence (DNA): TGTGCCTGGAGTCCCGGGACAGGGGGAAAAGATACGCAGTATTTT. It translates to CAWSPGTGGKDTQYF.

V is TRBV30 and J is TRBJ1-2, with no clear D. The length of the CDR3 is 13 residues. Deletions cut 2 bases from V and 7 bases from J, with 14 bases between. Looked up from germline, CDR1 is GTSNPN and CDR2 is SVGIG (reference sequence). This chain's CDR3 is CAWSSIGVSGYTF. The CDR3 region has the DNA TGTGCCTGGAGTTCCATTGGGGTCTCTGGCTACACCTTC.

The J gene is TRBJ2-5, the V gene TRBV5-1; no reliable D call. V shed 6 bases and J shed 5 bases, with 11 bases lying between them. The CDR3 has 12 amino acids. In germline, CDR1 is SGHRS, CDR2 YFSETQ. The CDR3 sequence is CASKSPGETQYF. The DNA for the CDR3 is TGCGCCAGCAAGTCTCCGGGTGAGACCCAGTACTTC.

This clone was seen a handful of times. The rearrangement joins TRBV10-2 to TRBJ1-2, with 8 nucleotides matching TRBD1. The trim removed 8 bases at V and 6 bases at J, leaving 5 bases unmatched. Germline CDR1 WSHSY, CDR2 SAAADI. This CDR3 has 12 residues. The CDR3 spells CASSGQGNGYTF. The CDR3 nucleotides are TGCGCCAGCTCTGGACAGGGCAATGGCTACACCTTC.

This chain uses TRBV6-1 with TRBJ1-1; D is ambiguous. V was clipped by 2 bases and J by 11 bases, with 12 bases between them. This CDR3 is built from 12 residues. Germline V gene data show CDR1 as MNHNS and CDR2 as SASEGT. DNA for the CDR3: TGTGCCAGCAGTGAACCGGACGTCCGTGCTTTCTTT. Encoded protein: CASSEPDVRAFF.

The rearrangement links TRBV5-6 to TRBJ1-1; D might be TRBD1 (5 bases). V lost 0 bases and J 4 bases, leaving 19 bases between the germline ends. CDR3 size: 17 residues. Germline V lookup: CDR1 SGHDT, CDR2 YYEEEE. As DNA, the CDR3 is TGTGCCAGCAGCTTGGTGCTCCAGGGCGGGTGGAGCACTGAAGCTTTCTTT. It encodes CASSLVLQGGWSTEAFF.

This chain links TRBV11-2 with TRBJ1-6; no clear D gene. CDR3 size: 15 residues. The V and J ends lost 1 base and 10 bases respectively, with 14 bases between them. CDR1 is SGHAT and CDR2 is FQNNGV in the germline V gene. The CDR3 nucleotides are TGTGCCAGCAGCTTAGGAACGTGGGCTCTCTCACCCCTCCACTTT. Protein product: CASSLGTWALSPLHF.

The V gene is TRBV18, the J gene TRBJ2-5; D is perhaps TRBD1 (7 bases). Germline loops: CDR1 KGHSH, CDR2 LQKENI. Trimming left V 2 bases short and J 0 bases short, with 16 bases between. The CDR3 extends over 17 amino acids. In DNA form, the CDR3 reads TGTGCCAGCTCACCATACAGCCCAGGGGGGTACCAAGAGACCCAGTACTTC. Residues: CASSPYSPGGYQETQYF.

This sequence joins TRBV18 and TRBJ2-7; D is ambiguous. The length of the CDR3 is 13 residues. Germline V CDR1 and CDR2: KGHSH, LQKENI. Deletions cut 0 bases from V and 1 base from J, with 4 bases between. For the CDR3, the DNA is TGTGCCAGCTCACCACCTGCTTCCTACGAGCAGTACTTC. Amino acids: CASSPPASYEQYF.

V usage is TRBV7-9 and J usage is TRBJ1-4; a possible D gene is TRBD1 (5 bases). The CDR3 is made up of 16 amino acids. V was pared by 3 bases and J by 0 bases, with 11 bases between. CDR1 is SEHNR, CDR2 FQNEAQ, per germline (reference sequence). The CDR3 DNA sequence: TGTGCCAGCAGCTTCGGTGACAGAGCAACTAATGAAAAACTGTTTTTT. Protein sequence: CASSFGDRATNEKLFF. Combining the CDR3 with reference TRBV7-9 and TRBJ1-4 gives the whole variable domain DTGVSQNPRHKITKRGQNVTFRCDPISEHNRLYWYRQTLGQGPEFLTYFQNEAQLEKSRLLSDRFSAERPKGSFSTLEIQRTEQGDSAMYLCASSFGDRATNEKLFFGSGTQLSVL.

This clone was seen a single time. The chain combines TRBV19 with TRBJ1-6; D gene uncertain. Germline loops: CDR1 LNHDA, CDR2 SQIVND (reference sequence). This CDR3 has 14 amino acids. V was clipped by 6 bases and J by 10 bases, with 16 bases between them. The CDR3 protein is CASRPGSFSSPLHF. The CDR3 coding sequence is TGTGCCAGTAGACCGGGTTCCTTCAGCTCACCCCTCCACTTT.

V and J are TRBV2 and TRBJ2-5, with D uncertain. Deletions cut 8 bases from V and 3 bases from J, with 13 bases between. This CDR3 region has 13 residues. From germline, CDR1 is SNHLY and CDR2 FYNNEI. The DNA of the CDR3 is TGTGCCAGCCGGTCGACGAATGAAGAGACCCAGTACTTC. The encoded protein is CASRSTNEETQYF. Looking up the rest from reference TRBV2 and TRBJ2-5 gives the full variable domain: EPEVTQTPSHQVTQMGQEVILRCVPISNHLYFYWYRQILGQKVEFLVSFYNNEISEKSEIFDDQFSVERPDGSNFTLKIRSTKLEDSAMYFCASRSTNEETQYFGPGTRLLVL.

The chain uses TRBV10-3 and TRBJ1-2; 11 bases fit TRBD1. CDR1 is ENHRY and CDR2 is SYGVKD in the germline V gene. Trimming removed 7 bases from V and 4 bases from J; junction bases left unmatched: 2. The CDR3 has 13 amino acids. CDR3 region: CAITGQGAYGYTF. The CDR3 DNA reads as TGTGCCATCACCGGACAGGGGGCCTATGGCTACACCTTC.

The V call is TRBV5-1, the J call TRBJ2-5; maybe TRBD2 (6 bases). The V gene lost 3 bases and the J gene lost 1 base, with 13 bases spanning the gap. Germline loops: CDR1 SGHRS, CDR2 YFSETQ. This CDR3 is 15 amino acids long. The CDR3 nucleotides read TGCGCCAGCAGCTGGGGGGACGGCGCCCAAGAGACCCAGTACTTC. Translating it yields CASSWGDGAQETQYF. The full variable domain, with the rest looked up from reference TRBV5-1 and TRBJ2-5, is KAGVTQTPRYLIKTRGQQVTLSCSPISGHRSVSWYQQTPGQGLQFLFEYFSETQRNKGNFPGRFSGRQFSNSRSEMNVSTLELGDSALYLCASSWGDGAQETQYFGPGTRLLVL.

The chain links TRBV6-5 to TRBJ1-1; the match to TRBD1 covers 7 bases. Germline V gene lookup returns CDR1 MNHEY and CDR2 SVGAGI. The CDR3 spans 15 residues. V was clipped by 4 bases and J by 6 bases; unmatched bases: 11. The CDR3: CASSLQPGGIPEAFF. The CDR3 DNA reads TGTGCCAGCAGTTTACAGCCAGGGGGGATCCCTGAAGCTTTCTTT.